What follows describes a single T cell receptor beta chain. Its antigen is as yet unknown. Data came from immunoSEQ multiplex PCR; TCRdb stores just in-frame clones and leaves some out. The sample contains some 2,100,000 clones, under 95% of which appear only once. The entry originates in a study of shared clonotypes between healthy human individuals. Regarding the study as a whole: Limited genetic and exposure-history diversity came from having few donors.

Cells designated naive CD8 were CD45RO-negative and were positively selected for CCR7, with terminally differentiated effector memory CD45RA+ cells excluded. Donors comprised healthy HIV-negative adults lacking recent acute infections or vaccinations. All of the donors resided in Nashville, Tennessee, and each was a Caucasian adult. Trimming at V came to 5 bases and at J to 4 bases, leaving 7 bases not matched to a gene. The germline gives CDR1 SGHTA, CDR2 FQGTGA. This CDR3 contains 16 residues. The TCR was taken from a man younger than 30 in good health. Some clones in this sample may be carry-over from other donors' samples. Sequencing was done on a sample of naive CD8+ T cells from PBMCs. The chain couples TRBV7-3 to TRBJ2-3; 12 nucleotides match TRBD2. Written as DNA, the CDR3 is TGTGCCAGCAGCGTGACTAGCGGGAGTAACTCAGATACGCAGTATTTT. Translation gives CASSVTSGSNSDTQYF.